One and the same sample provided the 21 T cell receptor beta chains below, sequenced in a study of blood T cell repertoires in COVID-19. Assay: immunoSEQ multiplex PCR; the TCRdb copy retains only in-frame clones and omits some. Seen here are fewer than 250,000 clones, roughly 80% observed once, and the top ten hold 12%. Sequenced: peripheral blood. Source of these receptors: a woman aged 45-65 years with acute or convalescent COVID-19.

This clone has only a few counts. Other DNA sequences of this sample code for an identical CDR3. V is TRBV18 and J is TRBJ1-4; no reliable D call. The CDR3 consists of 13 residues. Germline CDR1 is KGHSH and CDR2 is LQKENI. The V and J ends lost 3 bases and 5 bases respectively, with 7 bases between them. The DNA for the CDR3 is TGTGCCAGCTCACCTGGCCAGAATGAAAAACTGTTTTTT. Amino acids: CASSPGQNEKLFF.

This clone was seen a handful of times. This chain links TRBV10-3 with TRBJ1-2; TRBD1 aligns across 8 bases. The CDR3 has 14 amino acids. CDR1 ENHRY and CDR2 SYGVKD come from the germline V gene. The junction had 2 bases not matched to a gene; V was cut back by 3 bases and J by 2 bases. The DNA of the CDR3 is TGTGCCATCAGTGAACAGGGGGGGAACTATGGCTACACCTTC. Protein product: CAISEQGGNYGYTF.

The chain uses TRBV18 and TRBJ2-7, with 7 bases that match TRBD1. The V gene end was trimmed by 3 bases and the J gene end by 4 bases; junction bases not matched to a gene: 9. The CDR3 covers 15 residues. Per germline, CDR1 KGHSH and CDR2 LQKENI. The CDR3 sequence is CASSPLGTGAYEQYF. The CDR3 DNA sequence: TGTGCCAGCTCACCGCTTGGCACAGGGGCGTACGAGCAGTACTTC. Together with reference TRBV18 and TRBJ2-7, the CDR3 gives the full variable domain: NAGVMQNPRHLVRRRGQEARLRCSPMKGHSHVYWYRQLPEEGLKFMVYLQKENIIDESGMPKERFSAEFPKEGPSILRIQQVVRGDSAAYFCASSPLGTGAYEQYFGPGTRLTVT.

The chain couples TRBV7-2 to TRBJ2-1; no firm D call. Germline V gene sequence: CDR1 SGHTA, CDR2 FQGNSA. There are 15 residues in the CDR3. The germline V and J ends were trimmed by 5 bases and 4 bases, with 15 bases remaining between them. CDR3: CASSQPRGKYNEQFF. As DNA, the CDR3 is TGTGCCAGCAGCCAGCCTCGCGGAAAGTACAATGAGCAGTTCTTC.

This clone was counted a few times. Here the CDR3 reads CASSYLDSNYGYTF. The DNA of the CDR3 is TGTGCCAGCAGCTACCTCGACAGCAACTATGGCTACACCTTC. J is TRBJ1-2 and V is TRBV5-6, with a tentative D call TRBD1 (5 bases). CDR1 and CDR2 from the germline V gene are SGHDT and YYEEEE. The CDR3 sequence is 14 residues long. V lost 3 bases and J 2 bases, leaving 11 bases between the germline ends.

This rearrangement joins TRBV5-1 to TRBJ2-3; TRBD1 matches at 10 bases. With V trimmed by 4 bases and J by 4 bases, 6 bases remained unmatched. CDR1 is SGHRS, CDR2 YFSETQ, per germline. The CDR3 spans 15 residues. This CDR3 is CASSQWTGGPDTQYF. Here the CDR3 DNA reads TGCGCCAGCAGCCAATGGACAGGGGGTCCAGATACGCAGTATTTT.

V is TRBV5-1 and J is TRBJ2-7; a possible D gene is TRBD1 (6 bases). Germline CDR1 is SGHRS and CDR2 is YFSETQ. There are 14 residues in the CDR3. Trimming pared 2 bases from V and 0 bases from J, leaving 9 bases between. CDR3 nucleotide sequence: TGCGCCAGCAGCTTCCAGGGACACTCCTACGAGCAGTACTTC. Protein product: CASSFQGHSYEQYF.

This clone was seen once. V gene TRBV5-1 combines with J gene TRBJ2-1; 7 bases align to TRBD2. V trimming: 4 bases; J trimming: 3 bases; junction bases outside the gene matches: 13. Per the germline V gene, CDR1 is SGHRS and CDR2 is YFSETQ. This CDR3 has 17 amino acids. CDR3 loop: CASSVRFGGGYYNEQFF. CDR3 DNA: TGCGCCAGCAGCGTGAGATTTGGCGGGGGATACTACAATGAGCAGTTCTTC.

The chain links TRBV3-1 (or the pseudogene TRBV3-2) to TRBJ2-1; D remains unclear. The V gene lost 0 bases and the J gene lost 6 bases, with 9 bases spanning the gap. Germline V gives CDR1 LGHDT, CDR2 YNNKEL (reference sequence). The CDR3 covers 14 residues. CDR3 loop: CASSQDTRINEQFF. As DNA, the CDR3 is TGTGCCAGCAGCCAAGACACCAGGATCAATGAGCAGTTCTTC.

This clone turned up a few times. This chain uses TRBV4-2 with TRBJ1-5; possibly TRBD1 for D (6 bases). Germline loops: CDR1 LGHNA, CDR2 YNFKEQ. The CDR3 totals 15 residues. The V gene lost 1 base and the J gene lost 0 bases, with 7 bases spanning the gap. CDR3 protein: CASSQGQDSNQPQHF. The CDR3 nucleotides are TGTGCCAGCAGCCAAGGACAGGATAGCAATCAGCCCCAGCATTTT.

The chain uses TRBV27 and TRBJ2-2; no definite D call. The CDR3 has 14 amino acids. The germline gives CDR1 MNHEY, CDR2 SMNVEV (reference sequence). V was pared by 7 bases and J by 2 bases, with 11 bases between. DNA of the CDR3: TGTGCCAGCATGGGCAGGATAAACACCGGGGAGCTGTTTTTT. Translation: CASMGRINTGELFF.

The chain uses TRBV7-6 and TRBJ1-2; 8 bases align to TRBD1. This CDR3 comprises 13 residues. CDR1 and CDR2 (germline): SGHVS, FNYEAQ. Trimming took 5 bases from V and 6 from J; bases not matched to a gene: 5. CDR3 region: CASSEDRGHGYTF. The CDR3 DNA reads TGTGCCAGCAGCGAAGACAGGGGCCATGGCTACACCTTC.

The J gene is TRBJ1-2, the V gene TRBV5-5, with 8 bases aligning to TRBD1. V shed 0 bases and J 5 bases; nucleotides not matched to a gene: 3. This CDR3 has 14 residues. CDR1 and CDR2 (germline): SGHKS, YYEKEE (reference sequence). The chain's CDR3 is CASSLEQGGYGYTF. In DNA, the CDR3 is TGTGCCAGCAGCTTGGAACAGGGGGGGTATGGCTACACCTTC. The whole variable domain, filled in from reference TRBV5-5 and TRBJ1-2, reads DAGVTQSPTHLIKTRGQQVTLRCSPISGHKSVSWYQQVLGQGPQFIFQYYEKEERGRGNFPDRFSARQFPNYSSELNVNALLLGDSALYLCASSLEQGGYGYTFGSGTRLTVV.

The chain recombines TRBV6-6 with TRBJ2-3, with D tentatively TRBD1 (9 bases). This CDR3 is built from 21 residues. V lost 5 bases, J lost 1 base, and 31 bases lay in between. Germline-derived CDR1 and CDR2 are MNHNY and SVGAGI (reference sequence). The CDR3 reads CASSLRDRVSSLAAGTDTQYF. The DNA for the CDR3 is TGTGCCAGCAGTCTCCGGGACAGGGTATCGTCACTAGCGGCCGGCACAGATACGCAGTATTTT.

V is TRBV28 and J is TRBJ1-2, with 9 bases identical to TRBD1. There are 15 residues in the CDR3. The V gene's germline CDR1 is MDHEN and CDR2 SYDVKM. J lost 5 bases, V lost 1 base, and 5 bases had no gene match. The DNA for the CDR3 is TGTGCCAGCAGTTTATACGGGACAGGGTTTTATGGCTACACCTTC. The encoded protein is CASSLYGTGFYGYTF.

The chain uses TRBV12-5 and TRBJ2-1, with D hard to call. Trimming removed 6 bases at V and 12 bases at J, with 6 bases between. Germline V lookup: CDR1 LGHNT, CDR2 FRNRAP. CDR3 size: 9 residues. The CDR3, as DNA: TGTGCTAGTGGCCCCGGGCAGTTCTTC. Translation gives CASGPGQFF.

This chain connects TRBV27 to TRBJ2-5, with 7 bases lining up with TRBD2. Trimming took 6 bases from V and 2 from J; bases not matched to a gene: 6. Germline V gives CDR1 MNHEY, CDR2 SMNVEV (reference sequence). The CDR3 spans 14 residues. CDR3 loop: CASRTGTKQETQYF. CDR3 DNA sequence: TGTGCCAGCAGAACCGGGACTAAACAAGAGACCCAGTACTTC.

A single count supports this clone. This chain links TRBV28 with TRBJ1-5, with unresolved D. The germline V and J ends were trimmed by 4 bases and 2 bases, with 15 bases remaining between them. This CDR3 comprises 16 residues. Germline CDR1 reads MDHEN; CDR2 reads SYDVKM. The CDR3 region has the DNA TGTGCCAGCAGTTCGTTGGAGCTCCTAGGCAATCAGCCCCAGCATTTT. Translated: CASSSLELLGNQPQHF.

This clone has just one count. The genes are TRBV18 and TRBJ2-1, with a weak D call TRBD2 (5 bases). The V and J ends lost 1 base and 2 bases respectively, with 12 bases between them. This CDR3 has 16 amino acids. Per germline, CDR1 KGHSH and CDR2 LQKENI. CDR3 nucleotides: TGTGCCAGCTCACCACTCCCTTCGGGGACCTACAATGAGCAGTTCTTC. Amino acids: CASSPLPSGTYNEQFF.

J is TRBJ2-1 and V is TRBV7-2, with D tentatively TRBD2 (5 bases). The CDR3 contains 14 residues. V lost 8 bases and J 0 bases, leaving 11 bases between the germline ends. Germline-derived CDR1 and CDR2 are SGHTA and FQGNSA. The CDR3 sequence: CASRFTSSYNEQFF. The CDR3 region has the DNA TGTGCCAGCCGGTTCACTAGCTCCTACAATGAGCAGTTCTTC. The variable domain in full, with the rest retrieved from reference TRBV7-2 and TRBJ2-1, is GAGVSQSPSNKVTEKGKDVELRCDPISGHTALYWYRQSLGQGLEFLIYFQGNSAPDKSGLPSDRFSAERTGGSVSTLTIQRTQQEDSAVYLCASRFTSSYNEQFFGPGTRLTVL.

The genes are TRBV27 and TRBJ2-1; 12 positions agree with TRBD2. Per germline, CDR1 MNHEY and CDR2 SMNVEV (reference sequence). Unmatched junction bases numbered 9, after V lost 8 bases and J lost 7 bases. The CDR3 has 15 residues. The CDR3 coding sequence is TGTGCCAGCCGCCCCCTCGGACTAGCGGGGAATGAGCAGTTCTTC. Its protein product is CASRPLGLAGNEQFF.